This entry lists 9 T cell receptor beta chains sequenced from one sample in a study of blood T cell repertoires in COVID-19. Sequencing was performed with immunoSEQ multiplex PCR; in TCRdb, only in-frame clones are kept and a portion is missing. The sample has some 160,000 clones; approximately 91% are singletons. The specimen sequenced was peripheral blood. These receptors all come from a man in his late teens or twenties with COVID-19, enrolled during active disease.

The V and J genes are TRBV19 and TRBJ2-7, with 9 nucleotides matching TRBD1. Trimming at V came to 3 bases and at J to 3 bases, leaving 6 bases not matched to a gene. Germline-derived CDR1 and CDR2 are LNHDA and SQIVND (reference sequence). CDR3 length: 15 residues. The CDR3 here is CASSIGQGTGYEQYF. CDR3 in DNA: TGTGCCAGTAGTATCGGACAGGGGACAGGCTACGAGCAGTACTTC. The variable domain in full, with the rest retrieved from reference TRBV19 and TRBJ2-7, is DGGITQSPKYLFRKEGQNVTLSCEQNLNHDAMYWYRQDPGQGLRLIYYSQIVNDFQKGDIAEGYSVSREKKESFPLTVTSAQKNPTAFYLCASSIGQGTGYEQYFGPGTRLTVT.

The rearrangement uses TRBV28 and TRBJ1-1, with D possibly being TRBD1 (6 bases). The CDR3 runs 21 residues. Trimming stripped 7 bases from V and 1 base from J, with 34 bases between. CDR1 is MDHEN, CDR2 SYDVKM, per germline. The CDR3 DNA follows: TGTGCCAGCACCGTAACCGACCCTCCCCGGTACAGGGTGGGAGAGAACACTGAAGCTTTCTTT. Protein product: CASTVTDPPRYRVGENTEAFF.

This rearrangement joins TRBV18 to TRBJ2-1; the D is unclear. CDR3 length: 15 residues. With 0 bases removed from V and 6 bases from J, the gap between germline ends came to 12 bases. CDR1 KGHSH and CDR2 LQKENI come from the germline V gene. The CDR3 DNA sequence: TGTGCCAGCTCACCACCTACTATAGGTGGCAATGAGCAGTTCTTC. As protein: CASSPPTIGGNEQFF.

The J gene is TRBJ1-3, the V gene TRBV7-9; tentatively, D is TRBD1 (6 bases). V lost 2 bases, J lost 0 bases, and 11 bases lay in between. Germline lookup yields CDR1 SEHNR and CDR2 FQNEAQ (reference sequence). The CDR3 spans 16 residues. Here the CDR3 reads CASSLTGTSSGNTIYF. The CDR3 DNA follows: TGTGCCAGCAGCTTAACCGGGACATCCTCTGGAAACACCATATATTTT.

This chain joins TRBV4-3 and TRBJ2-7, with TRBD2 identical over 9 bases. The germline CDR1 and CDR2 sequences are LGHNA and YSLEER. The CDR3 is 15 amino acids. V lost 0 bases and J lost 1; bases outside the gene matches: 1. The CDR3 DNA sequence: TGCGCCAGCAGCCAAGACCTAGCGGGGTCCTACGAGCAGTACTTC. As protein: CASSQDLAGSYEQYF.

V usage is TRBV28 and J usage is TRBJ2-7; 8 nucleotides agree with TRBD1. Germline V CDR1 and CDR2: MDHEN, SYDVKM. This CDR3 has 15 amino acids. V dropped 6 bases and J dropped 5; count of bases not matched to a gene: 12. CDR3 sequence (DNA): TGTGCCAGCAGCCCGAGGACAGGGATGACGGACGAGCAGTACTTC. Residues: CASSPRTGMTDEQYF.

This clone was detected a few times. The chain uses TRBV7-3 and TRBJ2-2, with TRBD1 identical over 7 bases. Germline loops: CDR1 SGHTA, CDR2 FQGTGA. V trimming: 5 bases; J trimming: 3 bases; junction bases outside the gene matches: 9. CDR3 length equals 16 residues. The CDR3 protein is CASSPLTGIDTGELFF. Written as DNA, the CDR3 is TGTGCCAGCAGCCCGTTGACAGGGATTGACACCGGGGAGCTGTTTTTT.

This chain joins TRBV2 and TRBJ1-1; 7 bases are a match to TRBD1. This CDR3 is built from 16 residues. V lost 1 base, J lost 3 bases, and 8 bases stayed unmatched. CDR1 is SNHLY, CDR2 FYNNEI, per germline. The CDR3 region has the DNA TGTGCCAGCAGTGAAGAAAGGGGGCAGGGGGACACTGAAGCTTTCTTT. It is translated as CASSEERGQGDTEAFF.

The sample holds one count of this clone. The V gene is TRBV5-6, the J gene TRBJ2-6, with TRBD1 identical over 8 bases. V dropped 4 bases and J dropped 0; count of bases not matched to a gene: 12. CDR3 size: 19 residues. Germline V CDR1 and CDR2: SGHDT, YYEEEE. CDR3 loop: CASSRERQGTFSGANVLTF. In nucleotides, the CDR3 is TGTGCCAGCAGCCGGGAGCGACAGGGGACTTTCTCTGGGGCCAACGTCCTGACTTTC.